A selection of T cell receptor beta chains follows, all from one sample in a study of T cell repertoires in cytomegalovirus infection. Antigen specificity for these receptors is unknown. A single record per CDR3 protein comes from TCRdb applying MiXCR to the reads. The sample holds tens of thousands of distinct CDR3 sequences, just over 20% seen once. The sequencing used CD8+ T cells from cultured PBMCs, collected from culture after CMV antigen stimulation. These receptor sequences come from a human donor in good health (CMV status not recorded). Some clones in this sample may be carry-over from other donors' samples. Both conserved end residues are trimmed from each CDR3.

>TRBJ1-2|TRBV4-1
ASSQDRVTGGYT
>TRBJ1-5|TRBV20-1
SARGTGGESQPQH
>TRBJ1-5|TRBV13
ASSLSASGSNQPQH
>TRBJ1-1|TRBV27
ASSYRGVAEAF
>TRBJ1-1|TRBV7-9
ASRSPGPVITEAF
>TRBJ1-1|TRBV7-2
ASSLDRDIYLNTEAF
>TRBJ1-3|TRBV5-1
ASSLGNRGWDTIY
>TRBJ2-1|TRBV7-9
ASSLALGGTNEQF
>TRBJ2-7|TRBV25-1
ASSETGGGEQY
>TRBJ1-1|TRBV2
ASSVRQGPNTEAF
>TRBJ2-2|TRBV7-2
ASSLRGLPNTGELF
>TRBJ2-7|TRBV6-2/TRBV6-3
ASSYSVAWGEVYSEQY
>TRBJ2-3|TRBV7-2
ASSLRITDTQY
>TRBJ2-1|TRBV7-2
ASSLDGQGARVNNEQF
>TRBJ1-6|TRBV6-5
ASSYSTGGGSPLH
>TRBJ1-3|TRBV7-6
ASSLRDRGRGNTIY
>TRBJ2-7|TRBV4-3
ASSQDIRDSLSYEQY
>TRBJ1-1|TRBV20-1
SVWVNTEAF
>TRBJ2-1|TRBV2
ALSGRGNEQF
>TRBJ2-5|TRBV9
ASSVPTSGGDQETQY
>TRBJ2-7|TRBV7-9
ASKSSGPQSEQY
>TRBJ1-1|TRBV7-9
ASSFSMGLVTEAF
>TRBJ2-2|TRBV12-3/TRBV12-4
ASSLHGELF
>TRBJ2-7|TRBV7-2
ASSLVPGKLNEQY
>TRBJ1-2|TRBV4-1
ASSQGTYGYT
>TRBJ1-5|TRBV28
ASSFELGYSNQPQH
>TRBJ2-2|TRBV4-3
ASSQAQNTGELF
>TRBJ2-5|TRBV11-2
ASSLGPETQY
>TRBJ1-6|TRBV28
ASSSITSPLH
>TRBJ2-5|TRBV11-3
ASSLRLGFSETQY
>TRBJ1-5|TRBV7-9
ASSYPNQPQH
>TRBJ2-4|TRBV28
ASSLIRDRADIQY
>TRBJ1-1|TRBV4-2
ASSQEGTENTEAF
>TRBJ2-1|TRBV6-5
ASRPGLPTEPYNEQF
>TRBJ2-2|TRBV4-1
ASSQEFGNTGELF
>TRBJ1-1|TRBV6-2/TRBV6-3
ASSKLTGYDTEAF
>TRBJ2-3|TRBV7-9
ASTSFVGVGTDTQY
>TRBJ1-1|TRBV25-1
ASSDPGNTEAF
>TRBJ1-3|TRBV19
ASSTSLRSGNTIY
>TRBJ1-2|TRBV25-1
ATSPGGQLGYT
>TRBJ1-1|TRBV7-6
ASSQEGYTEAF
>TRBJ2-2|TRBV12-3/TRBV12-4
ASSLPGLAGERAGELF
>TRBJ2-3|TRBV9
ASSVESDTQY
>TRBJ2-7|TRBV27
ASSQLGVEY
>TRBJ2-2|TRBV27
ASSPRGGVWTGELF
>TRBJ2-5|TRBV14
ASSRVGTKETQY
>TRBJ2-7|TRBV15
ATSRGADRSSYEQY